This TCR beta chain was recorded in a study of T-cell memory formation after mild COVID-19. Study-level points and caveats: Some SARS-CoV-2-responding clones were already detected in memory before infection. Contracting clones from day 15 to 85 showed balanced CD4/CD8; later expanders favored CD4+. Contracting CD8+ clones were enriched in EMRA, CD4+ mainly in CM and EM.

V was clipped by 2 bases and J by 9 bases, with 13 bases between them. This CDR3 has 13 amino acids. Germline V gene data show CDR1 as SGHTA and CDR2 as FQGNSA. To note about this clonotype: Its antigen remains unidentified.

The TCR alpha and TCR beta cDNA libraries, bearing sample barcodes and UMIs, were generated by 5'RACE using constant-segment primers. A single record per CDR3 protein comes from TCRdb applying MiXCR to the 5' RACE reads. The sample consists of 200,000 to 300,000 distinct CDR3 sequences, 15% of them appearing once. The TCR comes from an adult woman who had mild COVID-19 (a few samples of this study predate the infection). Cell type and time point are not known. The gene calls are TRBV7-2 and TRBJ1-2; D is possibly TRBD1 (5 bases). Sequenced material: PBMCs or a T cell subset sorted from them (not recorded which). DNA of the CDR3: TGTGCCAGCAGCTTACCTACTTCAGGGAGCTACACCTTC. This translates into CASSLPTSGSYTF.